This T cell receptor beta chain was sequenced during a study of shared clonotypes between healthy human individuals. Study-wide results and caveats: Clonotypes that were shared across several donors made up around 5% of naive CD4 clonotypes. On the whole, naive subsets had larger estimated richness than memory subsets had.

TCRdb's copy holds only in-frame clones and misses some; the assay was immunoSEQ multiplex PCR. The profile covers some 1 million clones, with about 70% appearing a single time and roughly 1.5% taken by the ten largest. Note on this clone: What it binds is unknown.

Germline CDR1 SGHRS, CDR2 YFSETQ. V was shortened by 5 bases and J by 0 bases, with 7 bases between the two germline ends. This CDR3 comprises 13 residues. This rearrangement joins TRBV5-1 to TRBJ2-3; possibly TRBD1 for D (5 bases). Sequenced material: memory CD4+ T cells sorted from blood. Subset denoted: CD45RA-negative fraction. This receptor was taken from a man aged 18 to 29 in good health. The CDR3 region is CASRQASTDTQYF. The CDR3 nucleotides are TGCGCCAGCAGACAGGCGAGCACAGATACGCAGTATTTT.